These 3 T cell receptor beta chains were all obtained from the same sample, sequenced in a study of beta chain features in type 1 diabetes. The antigens for these receptors are not known. Study-wide results and limits: Among all four CD4+ subsets, Type 1 diabetes patients had TCRB CDR3s that were moderately but significantly shorter.

The authors reverse transcribed all of the isolated RNA, so sequencing captured expressed TCRB transcripts. Clones were sequenced by immunoSEQ multiplex PCR, and TCRdb holds only the in-frame ones, with some missing. The sample gives 250,000 to 300,000 clones, less than 30% of which show up once; 0.012% is in the top ten. The sample was naive CD4+ T cells from blood. The source of these receptors is a woman aged 30 to 39 with type 1 diabetes.

The table lists this clone with a few counts. The CDR3 loop reads CASSVNREDNEQFF. The CDR3 nucleotides read TGTGCCAGCAGCGTAAATCGGGAGGACAATGAGCAGTTCTTC. The chain carries TRBV9 and TRBJ2-1, with 7 bases aligning to TRBD2. Germline trimming cut 1 base from V and 5 bases from J; bases unmatched to any gene: 3. Per the germline V gene, CDR1 is SGDLS and CDR2 is YYNGEE. The CDR3 is 14 residues long.

The V gene is TRBV30, the J gene TRBJ2-3; weak D call: TRBD1 (6 bases). The germline gives CDR1 GTSNPN, CDR2 SVGIG (reference sequence). V lost 4 bases, J lost 1 base, and 9 bases lay in between. The length of the CDR3 is 13 residues. This CDR3 is CAWTWTGTDTQYF. CDR3 bases: TGTGCCTGGACTTGGACAGGCACAGATACGCAGTATTTT.

The sample holds a few counts of this clone. The chain recombines TRBV18 with TRBJ2-7; D possibly corresponds to TRBD2 (5 bases). The CDR3 spans 15 residues. The V gene lost 0 bases and the J gene lost 0 bases, with 9 bases spanning the gap. CDR1 and CDR2 from the germline V gene are KGHSH and LQKENI. The CDR3 sequence is CASSPPYGNSYEQYF. The CDR3 coding sequence is TGTGCCAGCTCACCACCGTACGGGAACTCCTACGAGCAGTACTTC.